Shown below are 16 T cell receptor beta chains from a single sample sequenced in a study of T cell repertoires in cytomegalovirus infection. TCRdb passed the reads through MiXCR, listing each CDR3 protein once. Of about 490,000 distinct CDR3 sequences listed, about 10% were seen once; the top ten hold roughly a tenth. What was sequenced was PBMCs. The receptors originated from a human donor in good health (CMV status not recorded). Some clones in this sample may be carry-over from other donors' samples.

This clonotype was seen many times. The chain combines TRBV11-2 with TRBJ2-7; 9 bases line up with TRBD2. The CDR3 is 14 residues long. Germline CDR1 reads SGHAT; CDR2 reads FQNNGV. After removal of 3 bases from V and 3 bases from J, the junction contained 3 bases not matched to a gene. CDR3 bases: TGTGCCAGCAGCTTTAGCGGGAGTGGCTACGAGCAGTACTTC. The encoded protein is CASSFSGSGYEQYF.

Note on this clonotype: One end of the junction varies from germline; a read error may be responsible. The chain recombines TRBV5-1 with TRBJ2-7, with D possibly being TRBD1 (6 bases). The germline V gene encodes CDR1 SGHRS and CDR2 YFSETQ. This CDR3 is built from 13 residues. This CDR3 reads CTSSPTGTREQYF. CDR3 DNA sequence: TGCACCAGCAGCCCGACAGGTACTCGCGAGCAGTACTTC. The whole variable domain, remainder taken from reference TRBV5-1 and TRBJ2-7, is KAGVTQTPRYLIKTRGQQVTLSCSPISGHRSVSWYQQTPGQGLQFLFEYFSETQRNKGNFPGRFSGRQFSNSRSEMNVSTLELGDSALYLCTSSPTGTREQYFGPGTRLTVT.

V gene TRBV19 combines with J gene TRBJ1-1; D perhaps matches TRBD1 (6 bases). Deletions cut 6 bases from V and 4 bases from J, with 9 bases between. The germline V gene has CDR1 LNHDA and CDR2 SQIVND (reference sequence). This CDR3 contains 12 residues. This chain's CDR3 is CASRNRATEAFF. The CDR3 coding sequence is TGTGCCAGTAGGAACAGGGCCACTGAAGCTTTCTTT.

Details on this clonotype: One end of the junction fails to match germline, which may point to a read error. This chain uses TRBV6-1 with TRBJ2-7; D gene unclear. Per the germline V gene, CDR1 is MNHNS and CDR2 is SASEGT. The CDR3 is made up of 15 amino acids. CDR3 loop: CARSEGAWSSYEQYF. The DNA of the CDR3 is TGTGCCAGGAGTGAAGGAGCTTGGTCCAGCTACGAGCAGTACTTC.

J is TRBJ1-5 and V is TRBV20-1; D remains ambiguous. V was cut by 0 bases and J by 7 bases, with 13 bases left in between. The CDR3 has 14 residues. Germline values: CDR1 DFQATT, CDR2 SNEGSKA (reference sequence). CDR3 sequence (DNA): TGCAGTGCTAGAGAGCGGCAGTATGGCCAGCCCCAGCATTTT. Translating gives CSARERQYGQPQHF.

This clonotype has at least ten counts. CDR3 nucleotide sequence: TGTGCCAGCAGCTTCGGTCAGATCTACGAGCAGTACTTC. It encodes CASSFGQIYEQYF. V gene TRBV7-2 combines with J gene TRBJ2-7; D is undetermined. The CDR3 sequence is 13 residues long. Trimming cost V 3 bases and J 3 bases, with 9 bases left between them. Germline CDR1 reads SGHTA; CDR2 reads FQGNSA.

The rearrangement links TRBV20-1 to TRBJ1-3; D gene ambiguous. Trimming removed 0 bases at V and 4 bases at J, with 13 bases between. Germline CDR1 and CDR2: DFQATT and SNEGSKA (reference sequence). The CDR3 covers 15 residues. Here the CDR3 reads CSARDSGSGGNTIYF. Here the CDR3 DNA reads TGCAGTGCTAGAGATTCGGGGTCAGGCGGAAACACCATATATTTT.

This clonotype was recorded many times. V and J are TRBV12-3 or TRBV12-4 and TRBJ2-5; TRBD2 is a possible D gene (6 bases). The CDR3 runs to 15 residues. With 3 bases removed from V and 5 bases from J, the gap between germline ends came to 16 bases. The CDR3 spells CASSFGGSARETQYF. CDR3 sequence (DNA): TGTGCCAGCAGTTTTGGAGGGAGTGCCCGGGAGACCCAGTACTTC.

This clonotype came up many times. The chain employs TRBV7-2 and TRBJ2-5, with 8 bases that match TRBD1. The V and J ends lost 3 bases and 4 bases, in that order; junction bases with no gene match: 19. Per the germline V gene, CDR1 is SGHTA and CDR2 is FQGNSA. This CDR3 is 19 amino acids long. The CDR3 is CASSFPSPSRGPLPETQYF. CDR3 DNA: TGTGCCAGCAGCTTCCCTAGCCCCTCCAGGGGGCCCCTCCCAGAGACCCAGTACTTC.

This clonotype appeared a few times. The chain joins TRBV9 to TRBJ1-5, with D possibly being TRBD1 (5 bases). V lost 4 bases to trimming and J lost 6 bases, with 14 bases between them. Looked up from germline, CDR1 is SGDLS and CDR2 is YYNGEE. This CDR3 has 14 residues. CDR3 coding DNA: TGTGCCAGCAGCCCCGGGGGAGGCCGTCAGCCCCAGCATTTT. Translation: CASSPGGGRQPQHF.

The V and J genes are TRBV5-1 and TRBJ1-1, with D possibly being TRBD1 (5 bases). The CDR3 extends over 14 amino acids. V was shortened by 5 bases and J by 5 bases, with 16 bases between the two germline ends. Per the germline V gene, CDR1 is SGHRS and CDR2 is YFSETQ. CDR3 DNA: TGCGCCAGCAGGGTGGGAGGGGTTGATACTGAAGCTTTCTTT. Translating gives CASRVGGVDTEAFF.

The J gene is TRBJ1-5, the V gene TRBV19; the match to TRBD1 covers 8 bases. The CDR3 has 14 residues. The V gene end was trimmed by 6 bases and the J gene end by 3 bases; junction bases not matched to a gene: 4. Per germline, CDR1 LNHDA and CDR2 SQIVND (reference sequence). In nucleotides, the CDR3 is TGTGCCAGTAGAGGGACAGGCTTCAATCAGCCCCAGCATTTT. Translated: CASRGTGFNQPQHF.

Notes on this clonotype: This could be a read error, since a much larger clone is one nucleotide away. The J gene is TRBJ2-3, the V gene TRBV20-1; weak D call: TRBD1 (6 bases). The V end lost 1 base, the J end lost 0 bases, and 11 bases lay between the germline ends. Germline lookup yields CDR1 DFQATT and CDR2 SNEGSKA (reference sequence). This CDR3 is built from 15 residues. The CDR3 DNA is TGCAGTGCTAGAGCTGGGACAACTAGCACAGATACGCAGTATTTT. Translation: CSARAGTTSTDTQYF.

This clonotype has a count of ten or more. V and J are TRBV18 and TRBJ2-7, with D possibly TRBD1 on 5 matching bases. CDR3 length: 13 amino acids. Germline CDR1 is KGHSH and CDR2 is LQKENI. Trimming left V 2 bases short and J 6 bases short, with 11 bases between. The CDR3 protein is CASSPIGVSEQYF. The CDR3 coding sequence is TGTGCCAGCTCACCAATAGGGGTAAGCGAGCAGTACTTC.

The sample holds many counts of this clonotype. V and J are TRBV7-6 and TRBJ2-7, with D tentatively TRBD1 (7 bases). Deletions cut 3 bases from V and 6 bases from J, with 12 bases between. Germline V gives CDR1 SGHVS, CDR2 FNYEAQ. The CDR3 spans 13 residues. This chain's CDR3 is CASSFSQGGEQYF. The CDR3 region has the DNA TGTGCCAGCAGCTTCTCGCAGGGGGGCGAGCAGTACTTC.

Ten or more counts support this clonotype. This chain uses TRBV7-3 with TRBJ2-7; 10 bases fit TRBD1. Germline CDR1 is SGHTA and CDR2 is FQGTGA. V gave up 9 bases and J gave up 0 bases; unmatched junction bases: 5. The CDR3 is 14 residues long. DNA for the CDR3: TGTGCCAGTCCGTGGGACAGGGGCTCCTACGAGCAGTACTTC. It codes for CASPWDRGSYEQYF.